The table lists the clone carrying this T cell receptor beta chain with many counts. The data originate from a study of T cells in Graves' hyperthyroidism and ophthalmopathy. The investigators amplified TCR beta CDR3 regions from RNA transcripts. TCR CDR3 underwent first-round RT-PCR with the HTBI primer set. TCRdb independently ran MiXCR on the multiplex PCR reads; one entry per CDR3 protein. The sample records 700,000 to 850,000 distinct CDR3 sequences, around 40% being singletons. V was cut by 5 bases and J by 4 bases, with 6 bases left in between. The germline CDR1 and CDR2 sequences are MNHEY and SVGAGI. This CDR3 comprises 13 residues.

The chain has TRBV6-5 and TRBJ2-6; D remains ambiguous. This TCR was recovered from a woman between 40 and 50 years old with Graves' hyperthyroidism. The sequenced material came from blood. CDR3 in DNA: TGTGCCAGCAGTGCCCCGGGGGCCAACGTCCTGACTTTC. Translating gives CASSAPGANVLTF.